This T cell receptor beta chain came from a study of T cell responses to AZD1222 COVID-19 vaccine. Study details: Both about-4-week and about-12-week second-dose recipients were combined.

In regard to this clone: Its antigen is unknown.

Only in-frame clones appear in the TCRdb table, and some are missing; sequencing was by immunoSEQ multiplex PCR. The sample records some 70,000 clones, about four fifths being singletons. Overall study findings and caveats: The donors showed a predominance of white British ancestry and of females, with possible underestimation of clonal diversity. Among spike-specific TCRs, nearly half reportedly target unmutated variant regions.

This sequence was found in an adult in good health. The sample in question was peripheral blood, obtained on day 0 of AZD1222 vaccination.

The DNA of the CDR3 is TGTGCCAGCGGAGGAGTGGGGGCACTCGAGCAGTACTTC. Translating gives CASGGVGALEQYF. The J gene is TRBJ2-7, the V gene TRBV6-5; D is perhaps TRBD1 (6 bases). Trimming shortened V by 8 bases and J by 6 bases, and 17 bases separated the two germline ends. The CDR3 is made up of 13 amino acids. Per the germline V gene, CDR1 is MNHEY and CDR2 is SVGAGI.